The 11 T cell receptor beta chains below come from one sample, sequenced in a study of molecular identifiers for immune sequencing clone quantification. MiXCR, applied by TCRdb to the PCR reads, yields one record per CDR3 protein. The sample consists of a few hundred thousand distinct CDR3 sequences, about 21% of them appearing once. Sequenced: naive CD8+ T cells from blood, with Jurkat cell RNA spiked in. The subset denotes: FACS-sorted CD8+CD4-CCR7+CD45RA+ naive T cells. Receptors were obtained from a human donor in good health. Some libraries in this study had Jurkat cell RNA spiked in.

In its sample, this clonotype was seen many times. A junction end diverges from the germline sequence, so it may reflect a read error. For the CDR3, the DNA is TGTGCCAGCAGCTTGTTACGGGGTATGGTTTCTGTGGCCAACGTCCTGACTTTC. Its translation is CASSLLRGMVSVANVLTF. The rearrangement links TRBV5-6 to TRBJ2-6; D possibly corresponds to TRBD2 (5 bases). The germline V gene encodes CDR1 SGHDT and CDR2 YYEEEE. This CDR3 contains 18 residues.

This clonotype has only a few counts. The chain has TRBV4-1 and TRBJ1-5; TRBD1 aligns across 11 bases. Germline V lookup: CDR1 MGHRA, CDR2 YSYEKL. CDR3 length equals 17 residues. Trimming at V came to 2 bases and at J to 3 bases, leaving 6 bases not matched to a gene. This CDR3 reads CASSQMGGQGDNQPQHF. Written as DNA, the CDR3 is TGCGCCAGCAGCCAAATGGGGGGACAGGGGGACAATCAGCCCCAGCATTTT.

This clonotype occurred a few times. The rearrangement uses TRBV9 and TRBJ1-5; no clear D. This CDR3 comprises 15 residues. From germline, CDR1 is SGDLS and CDR2 YYNGEE. V dropped 0 bases and J dropped 0 bases, with 7 bases sitting between them. The CDR3 loop is CASSVAAGSNQPQHF. The CDR3 DNA follows: TGTGCCAGCAGCGTAGCTGCGGGTAGCAATCAGCCCCAGCATTTT.

The table lists this clonotype with many counts. The V gene is TRBV12-3 or TRBV12-4, the J gene TRBJ1-2; D might be TRBD1 (6 bases). There are 13 residues in the CDR3. Trimming removed 5 bases at V and 7 bases at J, with 14 bases between. Here the CDR3 reads CASSPGHGLGYTF. CDR3 in DNA: TGTGCCAGCAGTCCGGGACACGGGCTTGGCTACACCTTC.

The chain couples TRBV4-1 to TRBJ1-1, with 9 bases fitting TRBD1. Per germline, CDR1 MGHRA and CDR2 YSYEKL. The CDR3 consists of 14 residues. V was pared by 4 bases and J by 7 bases, with 7 bases of the junction left unmatched. Here the CDR3 reads CASSLPGQGVEAFF. The CDR3 region has the DNA TGCGCCAGCAGCCTTCCGGGACAGGGTGTTGAAGCTTTCTTT.

This clonotype was detected ten times or more. The chain carries TRBV4-1 and TRBJ1-5; D possibly corresponds to TRBD1 (5 bases). The CDR3 loop spans 14 amino acids. Germline V gene lookup returns CDR1 MGHRA and CDR2 YSYEKL. Trimming removed 4 bases from V and 5 bases from J, with 12 bases in between. CDR3 sequence reads: CASSPDRFHQPQHF. CDR3 bases: TGCGCCAGCAGCCCCGACAGATTCCATCAGCCCCAGCATTTT.

The chain joins TRBV7-3 to TRBJ2-3, with 11 bases aligning to TRBD1. Germline-derived CDR1 and CDR2 are SGHTA and FQGTGA. Trimming cost V 2 bases and J 8 bases; bases outside gene matches: 3. CDR3 length: 14 residues. CDR3 residues: CASSLGQGASTQYF. In DNA form, the CDR3 reads TGTGCCAGCAGCTTAGGACAGGGGGCTAGTACGCAGTATTTT.

This clonotype was observed at least ten times. The chain uses TRBV7-9 and TRBJ2-3; TRBD2 agrees at 11 bases. Trimming removed 2 bases from V and 2 bases from J; junction bases left unmatched: 3. Germline loops: CDR1 SEHNR, CDR2 FQNEAQ (reference sequence). This CDR3 spans 16 amino acids. CDR3 sequence reads: CASSLSSGRLTDTQYF. DNA for the CDR3: TGTGCCAGCAGCTTATCTAGCGGGAGGCTCACAGATACGCAGTATTTT.

V usage is TRBV20-1 and J usage is TRBJ2-1; 7 bases are shared with TRBD2. The germline CDR1 and CDR2 sequences are DFQATT and SNEGSKA (reference sequence). J was trimmed by 4 bases and V by 1 base; bases with no gene match: 7. CDR3 size: 15 residues. The CDR3, as DNA: TGCAGTGCTAGAGCAAGTGGCGGGAGTTACAATGAGCAGTTCTTC. Translation: CSARASGGSYNEQFF.

This clonotype was detected many times. The rearrangement links TRBV20-1 to TRBJ1-2; 7 nucleotides agree with TRBD1. The CDR3 contains 13 residues. V lost 3 bases to trimming and J lost 4 bases; unmatched junction nucleotides: 5. Per germline, CDR1 DFQATT and CDR2 SNEGSKA (reference sequence). CDR3 region: CSASAGTAYGYTF. The CDR3 coding sequence is TGCAGTGCTAGTGCCGGGACAGCCTATGGCTACACCTTC.

The table lists this clonotype with a few counts. V is TRBV12-3 or TRBV12-4 and J is TRBJ2-3; D may match TRBD1 or TRBD2 (6 bases each). The CDR3 sequence is 17 residues long. Trimming took 7 bases from V and 2 from J, leaving 22 bases between them. CDR3 DNA sequence: TGTGCCAGCAACACAGGGTTGGCTAGCGAATACACAGATACGCAGTATTTT. This translates into CASNTGLASEYTDTQYF.